A single sample gave rise to the 21 T cell receptor beta chains below, sequenced in a study of beta chain features in type 1 diabetes. Study conclusions and caveats: Type 1 diabetes patients had moderately but significantly shorter TCRB CDR3s in all four CD4+ subsets.

Every bit of the isolated RNA underwent reverse transcription, so sequencing read expressed TCRB transcripts. Sequencing was performed with immunoSEQ multiplex PCR; in TCRdb, only in-frame clones are kept and a portion is missing. The sample yields about 150,000 clones, 10% seen once. No antigen is known for these receptors. Material for sequencing was central memory CD4+ T cells from blood. These receptors came from a man aged 30 to 39 with type 1 diabetes.

This chain connects TRBV25-1 to TRBJ2-1, with 9 bases matching TRBD1. CDR1 is MGHDK and CDR2 is SYGVNS in the germline V gene. The CDR3 has 17 amino acids. The junction had 17 bases not matched to a gene; V was cut back by 7 bases and J by 7 bases. CDR3 amino acids: CASNRASGQGFWNEQFF. The CDR3 DNA reads TGTGCCAGCAACAGAGCGAGCGGACAGGGGTTTTGGAATGAGCAGTTCTTC.

The chain is built from TRBV19 and TRBJ1-5; 7 bases line up with TRBD1. The CDR3 runs to 13 residues. The J segment lost 5 bases and the V segment lost 4 bases, leaving 2 bases of the junction unmatched. CDR1 and CDR2 from the germline V gene are LNHDA and SQIVND (reference sequence). As DNA, the CDR3 is TGTGCCAGTAGTAGAGACAGGGATCAGCCCCAGCATTTT. This sequence encodes CASSRDRDQPQHF. The full variable domain, rest sourced from reference TRBV19 and TRBJ1-5, is DGGITQSPKYLFRKEGQNVTLSCEQNLNHDAMYWYRQDPGQGLRLIYYSQIVNDFQKGDIAEGYSVSREKKESFPLTVTSAQKNPTAFYLCASSRDRDQPQHFGDGTRLSIL.

The V and J genes are TRBV6-5 and TRBJ2-7, with 10 bases fitting TRBD2. V trimming: 6 bases; J trimming: 5 bases; junction bases outside the gene matches: 7. Germline CDR1 reads MNHEY; CDR2 reads SVGAGI. The CDR3 contains 14 residues. The CDR3 protein is CASRPGTSVNEQYF. CDR3 DNA: TGTGCCAGCAGGCCCGGGACTAGCGTCAACGAGCAGTACTTC.

The table lists this clone with a few counts. The chain combines TRBV6-6 with TRBJ2-7, with a possible D match to TRBD1 (6 bases). Germline CDR1 and CDR2: MNHNY and SVGAGI (reference sequence). The V end lost 10 bases, the J end lost 0 bases, and 16 bases lay between the germline ends. The CDR3 consists of 14 residues. The CDR3 reads CAIKTGPVSYEQYF. The CDR3 nucleotides read TGTGCCATAAAAACAGGGCCAGTCTCCTACGAGCAGTACTTC.

In this sample, this clone turned up a few times. V is TRBV5-4 and J is TRBJ2-4; TRBD1 matches 8 bases. Per the germline V gene, CDR1 is SGHNT and CDR2 is YYREEE (reference sequence). V was clipped by 3 bases and J by 3 bases; unmatched bases: 11. CDR3 length equals 17 residues. The CDR3 sequence: CASSSQVDRVGKNIQYF. In nucleotides, the CDR3 is TGTGCCAGCAGCTCGCAGGTGGACAGGGTGGGCAAAAACATTCAGTACTTC.

This clone was seen only a few times. The chain links TRBV4-1 to TRBJ2-2; D might be TRBD1 (5 bases). Deletions cut 0 bases from V and 2 bases from J, with 10 bases between. Germline V gene sequence: CDR1 MGHRA, CDR2 YSYEKL. This CDR3 has 16 residues. The CDR3 DNA follows: TGCGCCAGCAGCCAAGAAAAGGGGCGTAACACCGGGGAGCTGTTTTTT. Amino acid sequence: CASSQEKGRNTGELFF.

This clone was seen a handful of times. The rearrangement joins TRBV5-1 to TRBJ2-3; TRBD2 matches at 7 bases. The CDR3 has 14 residues. V dropped 2 bases and J dropped 2; count of bases not matched to a gene: 2. In germline, CDR1 is SGHRS, CDR2 YFSETQ. CDR3 loop: CASSFGTTTDTQYF. As DNA, the CDR3 is TGCGCCAGCAGCTTCGGGACTACCACAGATACGCAGTATTTT.

The chain links TRBV30 to TRBJ1-4, with 8 bases identical to TRBD1. Germline CDR1 is GTSNPN and CDR2 is SVGIG (reference sequence). The CDR3 contains 16 residues. V lost 0 bases, J lost 7 bases, and 10 bases stayed unmatched. The CDR3 sequence is CAWSVDRTGNSEKLFF. In DNA form, the CDR3 reads TGTGCCTGGAGTGTTGACAGGACAGGGAATTCTGAAAAACTGTTTTTT.

The V and J genes are TRBV15 and TRBJ2-7, with 10 nucleotides matching TRBD1. Per the germline V gene, CDR1 is LNHNV and CDR2 is YYDKDF (reference sequence). Losses at the gene ends were 2 bases for V and 5 bases for J; bases not matched to a gene: 3. The CDR3 extends over 14 amino acids. CDR3 coding DNA: TGTGCCACCAGCAGACGGGACAGGGGCGACGAGCAGTACTTC. Protein sequence: CATSRRDRGDEQYF.

V and J are TRBV4-3 and TRBJ2-7; TRBD1 matches 7 bases. V lost 0 bases to trimming and J lost 2 bases; unmatched junction nucleotides: 4. This CDR3 has 15 amino acids. Germline CDR1 is LGHNA and CDR2 is YSLEER. The CDR3 loop is CASSQDDRATYEQYF. The DNA for the CDR3 is TGCGCCAGCAGCCAAGACGACAGGGCAACCTACGAGCAGTACTTC.

This clone was found a few times. The chain uses TRBV7-9 and TRBJ2-3; D might be TRBD2 (6 bases). Germline V CDR1 and CDR2: SEHNR, FQNEAQ (reference sequence). Trimming removed 5 bases at V and 6 bases at J, with 9 bases between. This CDR3 region has 12 residues. The CDR3 DNA reads TGTGCCAGCAGCCCGGGAGTGGATACGCAGTATTTT. It encodes CASSPGVDTQYF. Full variable domain (remainder filled in from reference TRBV7-9 and TRBJ2-3): DTGVSQNPRHKITKRGQNVTFRCDPISEHNRLYWYRQTLGQGPEFLTYFQNEAQLEKSRLLSDRFSAERPKGSFSTLEIQRTEQGDSAMYLCASSPGVDTQYFGPGTRLTVL.

This clone was counted between two and nine times. This rearrangement joins TRBV5-8 to TRBJ2-5; TRBD1 is a possible D gene (5 bases). V was clipped by 1 base and J by 5 bases, with 9 bases between them. CDR1 and CDR2 from the germline V gene are SGHTS and YDEGEE. The CDR3 contains 13 residues. The CDR3 spells CASSLLSGETQYF. The CDR3 nucleotides are TGTGCCAGCAGCTTGTTATCAGGGGAGACCCAGTACTTC.

This chain connects TRBV30 to TRBJ2-1, with D perhaps matching TRBD2 (8 bases). This CDR3 region has 15 residues. Germline V gene lookup returns CDR1 GTSNPN and CDR2 SVGIG (reference sequence). V lost 0 bases and J 7 bases, leaving 16 bases between the germline ends. CDR3 DNA sequence: TGTGCCTGGAGTGTCGCCGGGAGGGGGCTAAATGAGCAGTTCTTC. It is translated as CAWSVAGRGLNEQFF.

This clone occurred a few times. This chain uses TRBV18 with TRBJ2-1; D is undetermined. Germline lookup yields CDR1 KGHSH and CDR2 LQKENI. The CDR3 has 12 residues. Trimming stripped 6 bases from V and 4 bases from J, with 7 bases between. CDR3 DNA: TGTGCCAGCTCTCTAGATTACAATGAGCAGTTCTTC. It is translated as CASSLDYNEQFF. Complete variable domain (other parts from reference TRBV18 and TRBJ2-1): NAGVMQNPRHLVRRRGQEARLRCSPMKGHSHVYWYRQLPEEGLKFMVYLQKENIIDESGMPKERFSAEFPKEGPSILRIQQVVRGDSAAYFCASSLDYNEQFFGPGTRLTVL.

V is TRBV7-9 and J is TRBJ2-7; the D gene is possibly TRBD1 (6 bases). V was shortened by 0 bases and J by 9 bases, with 15 bases between the two germline ends. The CDR3 loop spans 14 amino acids. In germline, CDR1 is SEHNR, CDR2 FQNEAQ (reference sequence). The CDR3 DNA reads TGTGCCAGCAGCTTAGCGGCAGGGGAAAGGGTGCAGTACTTC. This gives the protein CASSLAAGERVQYF.

The chain links TRBV2 to TRBJ1-1, with no clear D. Germline CDR1 and CDR2: SNHLY and FYNNEI. Trimming shortened V by 5 bases and J by 5 bases, and 12 bases separated the two germline ends. This CDR3 comprises 13 residues. Here the CDR3 reads CASSTEGKTEAFF. CDR3 bases: TGTGCCAGCAGTACCGAGGGAAAGACTGAAGCTTTCTTT.

DNA for the CDR3: TGTGCCAGCAGGGGACAGGTCTACGAGCAGTACTTC. It is translated as CASRGQVYEQYF. This sequence joins TRBV25-1 and TRBJ2-7, with 8 bases that match TRBD1. V shed 6 bases, J shed 3 bases, and the junction held 1 base outside the gene matches. This CDR3 has 12 amino acids. The V gene's germline CDR1 is MGHDK and CDR2 SYGVNS.

The chain couples TRBV15 to TRBJ2-1; no clear D gene. V shed 2 bases and J shed 10 bases, with 12 bases lying between them. The germline CDR1 and CDR2 sequences are LNHNV and YYDKDF (reference sequence). This CDR3 is built from 13 residues. The CDR3 DNA reads as TGTGCCACCAGCAGACAGTTCCGTAACGAGCAGTTCTTC. Translating it yields CATSRQFRNEQFF.

This clone was found a few times. This chain uses TRBV18 with TRBJ1-1; 9 bases are shared with TRBD1. V trimming: 2 bases; J trimming: 7 bases; junction bases outside the gene matches: 5. Germline-derived CDR1 and CDR2 are KGHSH and LQKENI. CDR3 length: 14 amino acids. The CDR3 spells CASSPVPGQGEAFF. CDR3 nucleotides: TGTGCCAGCTCACCAGTCCCGGGACAGGGTGAAGCTTTCTTT.

This clone was detected many times. The chain recombines TRBV27 with TRBJ1-2, with D possibly TRBD1 on 5 matching bases. CDR3 length equals 13 residues. Trimming removed 6 bases from V and 4 bases from J, with 12 bases in between. CDR1 and CDR2 (germline): MNHEY, SMNVEV (reference sequence). CDR3 in amino acids: CASRMTDLYGYTF. CDR3 DNA: TGTGCCAGCAGGATGACAGACCTCTATGGCTACACCTTC.

This clone was observed a few times. The V and J genes are TRBV5-1 and TRBJ2-5; D uncertain. The CDR3 covers 15 residues. Between the trimmed V and J ends, which lost 2 bases and 5 bases, there was a span of 16 bases. Looked up from germline, CDR1 is SGHRS and CDR2 is YFSETQ. The CDR3 DNA follows: TGCGCCAGCAGCTTCTCTACAGAGATTCAGGAGACCCAGTACTTC. Protein: CASSFSTEIQETQYF.